Given below is one TCR beta chain in context. The antigen is not known. The table came from immunoSEQ multiplex PCR; TCRdb's copy has only in-frame clones and leaves some out. The sample shows about 16,000 clones, 75% to 90% of them seen only once. This sample is drawn from a study of immune evolution from preneoplasia to lung adenocarcinoma. Study-wide context: HLA loss of heterozygosity: under 7.5% AIS, approximately 15% MIA, about 32% ADC, none AAH. Study-wide findings and caveats: From normal lung to invasive adenocarcinoma, top clone frequencies appeared to decrease. KRAS-mutant nodules had the highest T cell clonality.

CDR3 length equals 13 residues. Germline V lookup: CDR1 GTSNPN, CDR2 SVGIG (reference sequence). J gave up 9 bases and V 2 bases, and 4 bases lay outside the gene matches. Each case's diagnosis was confirmed by two pathologists on H&E. J is TRBJ2-1 and V is TRBV30, with 10 bases identical to TRBD2. This TCR came from a person aged 70 to 85 with invasive lung adenocarcinoma. What was sequenced was FFPE invasive lung adenocarcinoma tissue. CDR3 DNA sequence: TGTGCCTGGAGTCTCGGACTAGCGGCTGAGCAGTTCTTC. Translation: CAWSLGLAAEQFF. The complete variable domain, with remaining parts taken from reference TRBV30 and TRBJ2-1, reads SQTIHQWPATLVQPVGSPLSLECTVEGTSNPNLYWYRQAAGRGLQLLFYSVGIGQISSEVPQNLSASRPQDRQFILSSKKLLLSDSGFYLCAWSLGLAAEQFFGPGTRLTVL.